This TCR beta chain came from a study of blood T cell dynamics during melanoma immunotherapy. Noted time point: week 3, after first cycle of checkpoint inhibitor. Apart from a couple of fast progressors, RECIST 1.1 response was judged 12 weeks post-infusion. A word on this clone: Its antigen is undetermined.

Study-level results: Among sorted CD8+ subsets, immune-effector cells had the highest clonality and cell-free DNA similarity. The study could not tell melanoma-specific clones from general immune activation.

Produced via immunoSEQ multiplex PCR; TCRdb's table is partial and in-frame only. The sample records about 16,000 clones, less than 95% being singletons. The CDR3 has 15 amino acids. Losses at the gene ends were 2 bases for V and 8 bases for J; bases not matched to a gene: 11. Germline V gene lookup returns CDR1 MDHEN and CDR2 SYDVKM. This material consisted of effector memory CD8+ T cells from blood, taken from a patient treated with checkpoint blockade. The gene calls are TRBV28 and TRBJ1-1; 7 bases line up with TRBD1. The TCR sequence derives from a human donor with melanoma. The CDR3 loop is CASSLRRQGWREAFF. DNA of the CDR3: TGTGCCAGCAGTTTACGTCGACAGGGTTGGCGGGAAGCTTTCTTT.